The TCR beta chain under discussion was sequenced for a study of CD8+CD57+ T cells in acquired aplastic anemia. Background on the study: Yields of DNA that came from sorted CD4+ and CD8+ cells averaged roughly 3.2 ug. Reads per healthy sample averaged around 10 million (CD4+) and some 12 million (CD8+). Regarding the study as a whole: In CD8+ cells, Simpson's diversity showed no significant difference between patients and controls. A set of twenty-nine CD8+ CDR3 sequences was shared between patients and controls, and these sequences appeared highly expressed in patients.

Notes on this clonotype: Antigen specificity is unknown.

The V gene's germline CDR1 is MNHEY and CDR2 SVGEGT. The junction had 10 bases not matched to a gene; V was cut back by 7 bases and J by 7 bases. The CDR3 has 15 amino acids. The template used for profiling TCR beta VDJ and CDR3 was genomic DNA. TCRdb reprocessed the reads with MiXCR, giving one entry per CDR3 protein. The repertoire holds a few hundred thousand distinct CDR3 sequences, with around 72% as singletons. This receptor was identified in a human donor in good health, serving as a control. The chain is built from TRBV6-2 or TRBV6-3 and TRBJ1-6; the match to TRBD1 covers 7 bases. Sequences were obtained from sorted CD4+, CD8+, or CD8+CD57+ T cells (not recorded which) from PBMCs. The DNA for the CDR3 is TGTGCCAGCACCCTCCTCTGGGACAGAAATTCACCCCTCCACTTT. This translates into CASTLLWDRNSPLHF.